These 8 T cell receptor beta chains share one sample of origin, sequenced in a study of regulatory dendritic cells for organ transplantation. Sequenced by immunoSEQ multiplex PCR; TCRdb stores in-frame clones only, minus some. Of about 38,000 clones listed, just over 90% were seen once; the top ten hold 0.11%. Sequencing used naive CD8+ T cells from blood. Subset of the sample: CD45RA+ naive T cells. The receptors shown here come from a human donor in good health.

The chain carries TRBV5-6 and TRBJ1-2; the match to TRBD1 covers 7 bases. CDR1 and CDR2 (germline): SGHDT, YYEEEE. CDR3 length: 13 residues. Trimming removed 4 bases from V and 2 bases from J; junction bases left unmatched: 2. The CDR3 is CASSPQGNYGYTF. In DNA, the CDR3 is TGTGCCAGCAGCCCACAGGGGAACTATGGCTACACCTTC.

The rearrangement joins TRBV6-5 to TRBJ1-4; a possible D gene is TRBD1 (6 bases). Germline CDR1 MNHEY, CDR2 SVGAGI. V shed 6 bases and J shed 4 bases, with 9 bases lying between them. The CDR3 contains 13 residues. The CDR3: CASRGQSNEKLFF. The CDR3 bases are TGTGCCAGCAGGGGACAAAGTAATGAAAAACTGTTTTTT.

The chain recombines TRBV28 with TRBJ2-1; 8 bases agree with TRBD1. The CDR3 extends over 17 amino acids. Losses at the gene ends were 5 bases for V and 5 bases for J; bases not matched to a gene: 14. Germline V lookup: CDR1 MDHEN, CDR2 SYDVKM. CDR3 in amino acids: CASSPSDRANIHNEQFF. Here the CDR3 DNA reads TGTGCCAGCAGTCCCTCGGACAGGGCGAATATTCACAATGAGCAGTTCTTC.

This chain uses TRBV27 with TRBJ2-5; D possibly corresponds to TRBD1 (6 bases). CDR1 MNHEY and CDR2 SMNVEV come from the germline V gene (reference sequence). The CDR3 sequence is 15 residues long. Trimming stripped 2 bases from V and 1 base from J, with 11 bases between. CDR3 protein: CASSLLRGSQETQYF. The CDR3 DNA reads TGTGCCAGCAGTTTACTTAGGGGGTCCCAAGAGACCCAGTACTTC.

The rearrangement uses TRBV19 and TRBJ2-3; the D gene is possibly TRBD2 (6 bases). Trimming removed 5 bases at V and 5 bases at J, with 17 bases between. The V gene's germline CDR1 is LNHDA and CDR2 SQIVND (reference sequence). The length of the CDR3 is 15 residues. DNA for the CDR3: TGTGCCAGTAGTCTGGCGGGAAGAAGTAAAGATACGCAGTATTTT. As protein: CASSLAGRSKDTQYF.

V gene TRBV6-5 combines with J gene TRBJ1-1, with D possibly TRBD1 on 6 matching bases. Germline V lookup: CDR1 MNHEY, CDR2 SVGAGI. The CDR3 consists of 15 residues. With 2 bases removed from V and 1 base from J, the gap between germline ends came to 11 bases. The CDR3 loop reads CASSYMGQTNTEAFF. Written as DNA, the CDR3 is TGTGCCAGCAGTTACATGGGACAAACGAACACTGAAGCTTTCTTT.

This rearrangement joins TRBV28 to TRBJ1-2, with TRBD1 as a possible D gene (5 bases). There are 14 residues in the CDR3. V gave up 3 bases and J gave up 2 bases, with 10 bases separating them. Germline CDR1 is MDHEN and CDR2 is SYDVKM. CDR3 DNA: TGTGCCAGCAGTTTCTCGCCAGGGAACTATGGCTACACCTTC. It is translated as CASSFSPGNYGYTF.

V and J are TRBV7-9 and TRBJ2-7; 7 bases map to TRBD1. The CDR3 sequence is 13 residues long. Germline lookup yields CDR1 SEHNR and CDR2 FQNEAQ (reference sequence). V dropped 5 bases and J dropped 6; count of bases not matched to a gene: 7. CDR3 coding DNA: TGTGCCAGCAGCCGCCCGACAGGGCCCGAGCAGTACTTC. Translation gives CASSRPTGPEQYF.